The rows below give T cell receptor beta chains drawn from one sample of a study of vaccination and CD4 T cells after COVID-19. Using its own MiXCR run on the PCR reads, TCRdb lists one record per CDR3 protein. In the table there are about 25,000 distinct CDR3 sequences, about 40% of which are singletons. Their recognized antigens are unknown. The source material was CD4+ T cells from blood, cultured in vitro. These receptors all come from a human donor who had recovered from COVID-19. Both conserved end residues are trimmed from each CDR3. D genes are given only for firm matches. Clone size is stated in some rows and not others, as once, few, many or a class when expanded.

V | size | D | CDR3
TRBV1 | few | - | TSSCGTEDQETQY
TRBV6-2/TRBV6-3 | - | - | ASTQGDIQY
TRBV20-1 | - | - | SAIRGTDTQY
TRBV6-5 | - | TRBD1 | ASSYSGQGPGYT
TRBV18 | few | TRBD2 | ASSPLAGDDNEQF
TRBV29-1 | - | - | SGTPGYQETQY
TRBV28 | - | - | ASRQQGHEQY
TRBV7-3 | - | - | ASSLRGQPNTEAF
TRBV20-1 | - | TRBD2 | SAASGGTDTQY
TRBV28 | - | TRBD1 | ASSLSWTGSVDNYGYT
TRBV20-1 | - | TRBD1 | SARAPTGRYEQY
TRBV2 | - | TRBD2 | ASSVLAVSYNEQF
TRBV6-5 | - | - | ASSYLQRGYGYT
TRBV20-1 | few | - | SGGENQETQY
TRBV19 | - | - | ASSINSALH
TRBV28 | - | TRBD1 | ASSLWGIRGRGQPQH
TRBV28 | - | - | ASSPAGLDGETQY
TRBV12-3/TRBV12-4 | few | - | ASSSEGLYGYT
TRBV29-1 | - | - | SVDRGRVDGYT
TRBV6-2/TRBV6-3 | once | TRBD2 | AIKPEGTSGRAADMQY
TRBV2 | few | - | ASSLLRETQY
TRBV20-1 | few | - | SAQALAHSHTDTQY
TRBV6-1 | few | TRBD2 | ASSLTSGRADTQY
TRBV4-2 | - | TRBD2 | ASSQVGGGAVKNIQY
TRBV6-5 | few | - | ASSYPHRGPKGKTQY
TRBV24-1 | few | - | ATSDPSHSIGSGELF
TRBV20-1 | - | - | SASTSRETQY
TRBV6-1 | once | - | ASSRGNTGELF
TRBV28 | few | TRBD1 | ASSTPGQGIGNTIY
TRBV11-2 | - | TRBD2 | ASSREGTSGRLEQF
TRBV5-4 | - | - | ASSLDRESSPLH
TRBV20-1 | few | - | SARDPMRRDYGYT
TRBV24-1 | few | TRBD1 | ATSDGTGWGYT
TRBV6-1 | few | - | ASSETRTAVSGANVLT
TRBV5-4 | - | TRBD1 | ASSLDRGAGELF
TRBV11-2 | - | TRBD1 | ASSSGTGLQGYT
TRBV5-4 | - | TRBD1 | ASSPGQTNTEAF